Following are 32 T cell receptor beta chains from one sample sequenced in a study of blood T cell repertoires in COVID-19. Data came from immunoSEQ multiplex PCR; TCRdb stores just in-frame clones and leaves some out. This table has roughly 320,000 clones, approximately 85% appearing once. The sample comprised peripheral blood. Receptors were obtained from a human donor in a cohort sampled during active COVID-19.

The V and J genes are TRBV19 and TRBJ2-2, with 11 bases matching TRBD2. The V gene's germline CDR1 is LNHDA and CDR2 SQIVND (reference sequence). V trimming: 6 bases; J trimming: 5 bases; junction bases outside the gene matches: 8. This CDR3 comprises 16 residues. CDR3 region: CASSLTSGGVTGELFF. In DNA, the CDR3 is TGTGCCAGTAGCCTCACTAGCGGGGGTGTTACCGGGGAGCTGTTTTTT.

The chain joins TRBV6-5 to TRBJ1-3, with D unclear. Between the trimmed V and J ends, which lost 6 bases and 0 bases, there was a span of 9 bases. The CDR3 has 14 residues. The germline V gene encodes CDR1 MNHEY and CDR2 SVGAGI. CDR3 nucleotides: TGTGCCAGCAGATCCAGTTCCTCTGGAAACACCATATATTTT. Protein sequence: CASRSSSSGNTIYF.

The chain couples TRBV2 to TRBJ1-1, with a weak D call TRBD1 (6 bases). The germline V gene encodes CDR1 SNHLY and CDR2 FYNNEI. Trimming pared 6 bases from V and 1 base from J, leaving 18 bases between. This CDR3 spans 16 amino acids. In DNA form, the CDR3 reads TGTGCCAGCAGGAGACAGGCCCATTGGGGGAACACTGAAGCTTTCTTT. Amino acid sequence: CASRRQAHWGNTEAFF.

The chain combines TRBV7-3 with TRBJ2-1, with 8 bases aligning to TRBD2. CDR1 is SGHTA, CDR2 FQGTGA, per germline. CDR3 length: 14 amino acids. With 1 base clipped from V and 11 bases from J, the junction kept 7 bases outside the gene matches. The CDR3: CASSLKSGGGKQFF. DNA for the CDR3: TGTGCCAGCAGCTTAAAATCGGGAGGGGGGAAGCAGTTCTTC.

The chain is built from TRBV18 and TRBJ1-4, with a weak D call TRBD1 (6 bases). Trimming left V 0 bases short and J 7 bases short, with 12 bases between. The germline V gene encodes CDR1 KGHSH and CDR2 LQKENI. The CDR3 is 15 residues long. The CDR3 coding sequence is TGTGCCAGCTCACCACCCGGGGGGCTGATTGAAAAACTGTTTTTT. Its protein is CASSPPGGLIEKLFF.

The chain joins TRBV3-1 (or the pseudogene TRBV3-2) to TRBJ1-2; maybe TRBD1 (6 bases). The CDR3 has 16 residues. V lost 0 bases and J 7 bases, leaving 18 bases between the germline ends. Germline CDR1 LGHDT, CDR2 YNNKEL (reference sequence). DNA of the CDR3: TGTGCCAGCAGCCAAGATTCACTACAGGGATCGATTGGCTACACCTTC. This codes for CASSQDSLQGSIGYTF.

The J gene is TRBJ1-4, the V gene TRBV5-1; the match to TRBD1 covers 7 bases. Unmatched junction bases numbered 9, after V lost 4 bases and J lost 6 bases. CDR3 length equals 15 residues. Germline-derived CDR1 and CDR2 are SGHRS and YFSETQ. CDR3 region: CASSKGTEPYEKLFF. CDR3 bases: TGCGCCAGCAGCAAGGGGACAGAGCCCTATGAAAAACTGTTTTTT.

This clone turned up a few times. This chain connects TRBV10-1 to TRBJ1-1; D may be TRBD1 (6 bases). Trimming stripped 2 bases from V and 2 bases from J, with 9 bases between. The germline gives CDR1 WNHNN, CDR2 SYGVQD (reference sequence). The CDR3 consists of 14 residues. CDR3 sequence reads: CASSELGANTEAFF. CDR3 coding DNA: TGCGCCAGCAGTGAGCTGGGGGCAAACACTGAAGCTTTCTTT.

This chain links TRBV2 with TRBJ2-7; D is ambiguous. CDR3 size: 13 residues. V gave up 4 bases and J gave up 0 bases, with 7 bases separating them. CDR1 SNHLY and CDR2 FYNNEI come from the germline V gene. The CDR3 reads CASSVTHSYEQYF. Written as DNA, the CDR3 is TGTGCCAGCAGTGTCACACACTCCTACGAGCAGTACTTC.

This clone was seen more than once but under ten times. An end of the junction does not agree with germline; a read error may underlie this. The gene calls are TRBV19 and TRBJ1-2; possible D gene TRBD1, 6 bases. CDR3 length: 13 amino acids. Germline-derived CDR1 and CDR2 are LNHDA and SQIVND (reference sequence). The CDR3 sequence: CASSIGQSTSFRF. As DNA, the CDR3 is TGTGCCAGTAGTATCGGACAGTCGACATCATTCCGGTTC.

The V and J genes are TRBV13 and TRBJ1-2; a possible D gene is TRBD1 (5 bases). V was trimmed by 6 bases and J by 7 bases, leaving 21 bases between them. The CDR3 extends over 15 amino acids. Germline V gene sequence: CDR1 PRHDT, CDR2 FYEKMQ (reference sequence). CDR3 loop: CASRLRGLGLGGYTF. The CDR3 DNA reads as TGTGCCAGCAGACTAAGGGGTCTTGGTCTGGGTGGCTACACCTTC.

The genes are TRBV9 and TRBJ2-1; D ambiguous. Germline CDR1 is SGDLS and CDR2 is YYNGEE. Between the trimmed V and J ends, which lost 0 bases and 4 bases, there was a span of 11 bases. The CDR3 has 15 amino acids. The CDR3 protein is CASSVVSSQYNEQFF. The CDR3 bases are TGTGCCAGCAGCGTAGTGTCTAGTCAATACAATGAGCAGTTCTTC.

The genes are TRBV7-9 and TRBJ2-3, with TRBD1 matching 8 bases. Trimming at V came to 5 bases and at J to 2 bases, leaving 9 bases not matched to a gene. Germline lookup yields CDR1 SEHNR and CDR2 FQNEAQ (reference sequence). The CDR3 length is 16 residues. The CDR3 spells CASSVGQEEYTDTQYF. DNA of the CDR3: TGTGCCAGCAGCGTGGGACAGGAGGAGTACACAGATACGCAGTATTTT.

The chain is built from TRBV6-5 and TRBJ1-6; 8 bases map to TRBD1. This CDR3 is built from 15 residues. Per germline, CDR1 MNHEY and CDR2 SVGAGI. V dropped 4 bases and J dropped 5; count of bases not matched to a gene: 4. The CDR3 nucleotides read TGTGCCAGCAGTTTGACAGGGGTCCATAATTCACCCCTCCACTTT. Encoded protein: CASSLTGVHNSPLHF.

The rearrangement joins TRBV10-2 to TRBJ1-2; TRBD1 is a possible D gene (5 bases). There are 15 residues in the CDR3. V was shortened by 1 base and J by 6 bases, with 15 bases between the two germline ends. Germline V gene data show CDR1 as WSHSY and CDR2 as SAAADI. For the CDR3, the DNA is TGCGCCAGCAGTGAGTTGGGCGGGACGACAAATGGCTACACCTTC. Translation gives CASSELGGTTNGYTF.

The chain has TRBV13 and TRBJ1-2, with 8 bases fitting TRBD1. Unmatched junction bases numbered 5, after V lost 2 bases and J lost 6 bases. Germline V lookup: CDR1 PRHDT, CDR2 FYEKMQ (reference sequence). The CDR3 length is 14 residues. The CDR3 DNA follows: TGTGCCAGCAGCTTAAGACAGGGGAAGGATGGCTACACCTTC. This sequence encodes CASSLRQGKDGYTF.

This chain joins TRBV15 and TRBJ1-5; D may be TRBD1 (5 bases). Per the germline V gene, CDR1 is LNHNV and CDR2 is YYDKDF (reference sequence). Deletions cut 5 bases from V and 2 bases from J, with 10 bases between. The CDR3 is 14 amino acids. The DNA for the CDR3 is TGTGCCACCAGCCGAGCGACAGGCAATCAGCCCCAGCATTTT. Protein product: CATSRATGNQPQHF.

V is TRBV11-2 and J is TRBJ1-2, with D unresolved. Germline values: CDR1 SGHAT, CDR2 FQNNGV. Trimming took off 7 bases at V and 0 bases at J, with 12 bases between the two ends. The CDR3 length is 14 residues. This chain's CDR3 is CASTEKSPNYGYTF. The CDR3 nucleotides are TGTGCCAGCACCGAGAAAAGCCCTAACTATGGCTACACCTTC.

The rearrangement uses TRBV15 and TRBJ2-7, with 7 bases identical to TRBD1. CDR3 length: 14 amino acids. Germline lookup yields CDR1 LNHNV and CDR2 YYDKDF (reference sequence). Losses at the gene ends were 11 bases for V and 5 bases for J; bases not matched to a gene: 15. The CDR3: CASGRGGQFHEQYF. The CDR3 DNA sequence: TGTGCCTCAGGGAGAGGGGGCCAATTTCACGAGCAGTACTTC.

V is TRBV2 and J is TRBJ2-3; 9 nucleotides line up with TRBD2. CDR3 length equals 13 residues. The ends lost 8 bases at V and 4 bases at J; junction bases unmatched: 4. CDR1 and CDR2 (germline): SNHLY, FYNNEI. This chain's CDR3 is CASAGGRADTQYF. Here the CDR3 DNA reads TGTGCCAGCGCGGGGGGGAGGGCAGATACGCAGTATTTT. Combining the CDR3 with reference TRBV2 and TRBJ2-3 gives the whole variable domain EPEVTQTPSHQVTQMGQEVILRCVPISNHLYFYWYRQILGQKVEFLVSFYNNEISEKSEIFDDQFSVERPDGSNFTLKIRSTKLEDSAMYFCASAGGRADTQYFGPGTRLTVL.

The V gene is TRBV7-2, the J gene TRBJ1-4; 9 bases match TRBD1. Losses at the gene ends were 5 bases for V and 8 bases for J; bases not matched to a gene: 9. The germline V gene encodes CDR1 SGHTA and CDR2 FQGNSA. The CDR3 sequence is 15 residues long. The CDR3, as DNA: TGTGCCAGCAGCGCAACAGGGGGCGGGTGGGAAAAACTGTTTTTT. Translating gives CASSATGGGWEKLFF.

This clone was counted only a few times. This chain links TRBV3-1 (or the pseudogene TRBV3-2) with TRBJ1-2, with 9 bases fitting TRBD1. CDR1 and CDR2 from the germline V gene are LGHDT and YNNKEL (reference sequence). With 2 bases clipped from V and 0 bases from J, the junction kept 4 bases outside the gene matches. The CDR3 sequence is 16 residues long. Here the CDR3 reads CASSQKGTGSNYGYTF. For the CDR3, the DNA is TGTGCCAGCAGCCAAAAGGGGACAGGGTCTAACTATGGCTACACCTTC.

This clone has only a few counts. The chain carries TRBV11-3 and TRBJ1-4; D unresolved. V shed 5 bases and J shed 12 bases, with 16 bases lying between them. The germline CDR1 and CDR2 sequences are SGHNT and YENEEA. This CDR3 region has 13 residues. In DNA, the CDR3 is TGTGCCAGCAGCCACCGGGGTGGAGGAGAACTGTTTTTT. Amino acids: CASSHRGGGELFF.

V usage is TRBV6-2 or TRBV6-3 and J usage is TRBJ2-6; TRBD1 might be the D (5 bases). Germline lookup yields CDR1 MNHEY and CDR2 SVGEGT. V lost 4 bases and J 2 bases, leaving 9 bases between the germline ends. This CDR3 has 15 residues. CDR3 DNA: TGTGCCAGCAGTTTAGGGGAAGCTGGGGCCAACGTCCTGACTTTC. Its translation: CASSLGEAGANVLTF.

The chain has TRBV4-1 and TRBJ1-6, with 9 positions matching TRBD1. The CDR3 spans 16 residues. CDR1 MGHRA and CDR2 YSYEKL come from the germline V gene. Losses at the gene ends were 5 bases for V and 3 bases for J; bases not matched to a gene: 5. The CDR3 DNA sequence: TGCGCCAGCAGCATTAGGACAGGGGACTATAATTCACCCCTCCACTTT. Translation: CASSIRTGDYNSPLHF.

The chain has TRBV7-6 and TRBJ1-1, with D uncertain. The CDR3 loop spans 13 amino acids. Germline V CDR1 and CDR2: SGHVS, FNYEAQ. Trimming took off 7 bases at V and 2 bases at J, with 11 bases between the two ends. This chain's CDR3 is CASTTGLNTEAFF. CDR3 nucleotides: TGTGCCAGCACCACCGGACTCAACACTGAAGCTTTCTTT.

The rearrangement joins TRBV5-6 to TRBJ1-2; 11 nucleotides align to TRBD1. V lost 3 bases and J lost 2; bases outside the gene matches: 6. This CDR3 has 16 residues. The germline V gene has CDR1 SGHDT and CDR2 YYEEEE. CDR3 DNA sequence: TGTGCCAGCAGCTCTGGACAGGGGGCTGTCAACTATGGCTACACCTTC. Translated: CASSSGQGAVNYGYTF.

The chain recombines TRBV30 with TRBJ2-3, with 10 bases identical to TRBD2. Germline V gene lookup returns CDR1 GTSNPN and CDR2 SVGIG (reference sequence). The CDR3 consists of 19 residues. The trim removed 2 bases at V and 2 bases at J, leaving 16 bases unmatched. CDR3 loop: CAWSKRGKTSGVFTDTQYF. CDR3 sequence (DNA): TGTGCCTGGAGTAAACGGGGAAAAACTAGCGGGGTTTTCACAGATACGCAGTATTTT.

The V gene is TRBV5-6, the J gene TRBJ2-7; no clear D. With 6 bases removed from V and 0 bases from J, the gap between germline ends came to 4 bases. CDR3 length equals 11 residues. Germline V lookup: CDR1 SGHDT, CDR2 YYEEEE. CDR3 loop: CASIVSYEQYF. The CDR3, as DNA: TGTGCCAGCATCGTCTCCTACGAGCAGTACTTC.

This chain connects TRBV3-1 (or the pseudogene TRBV3-2) to TRBJ2-7, with 8 nucleotides matching TRBD2. Germline V gene data show CDR1 as LGHDT and CDR2 as YNNKEL (reference sequence). The CDR3 is 16 amino acids. The V and J ends lost 0 bases and 0 bases, in that order; junction bases with no gene match: 4. The DNA for the CDR3 is TGTGCCAGCAGCCAAGATGCTAGCGGGTCCTCCTACGAGCAGTACTTC. Translated, it gives CASSQDASGSSYEQYF.

The rearrangement joins TRBV29-1 to TRBJ2-1, with TRBD2 matching 7 bases. The CDR3 runs to 13 residues. V lost 8 bases, J lost 3 bases, and 7 bases stayed unmatched. CDR1 is SQVTM and CDR2 is ANQGSEA in the germline V gene. This CDR3 is CSSREVGYNEQFF. CDR3 DNA: TGCAGCTCTCGGGAGGTCGGCTACAATGAGCAGTTCTTC.

As DNA, the CDR3 is TGTGCCACCAGTGAGGCCAAAGAGGCCGGGGAGCTGTTTTTT. As protein: CATSEAKEAGELFF. The chain carries TRBV24-1 and TRBJ2-2; D call uncertain. V gave up 4 bases and J gave up 6 bases, with 11 bases separating them. This CDR3 comprises 14 residues. Germline values: CDR1 KGHDR, CDR2 SFDVKD.